This entry lists 7 T cell receptor beta chains sequenced from one sample in a study of blood T cell repertoires in COVID-19. The method was immunoSEQ multiplex PCR; TCRdb's version includes in-frame clones alone and lacks a portion of them. The sample has approximately 100,000 clones; approximately 87% are singletons. What was sequenced was peripheral blood. The receptor source for this set is a man in his fifties or sixties with acute or convalescent COVID-19.

This clone was counted once. This chain uses TRBV2 with TRBJ1-2; D gene ambiguous. V was shortened by 4 bases and J by 13 bases, with 10 bases between the two germline ends. Per the germline V gene, CDR1 is SNHLY and CDR2 is FYNNEI. This CDR3 spans 10 amino acids. This CDR3 reads CASSGGPPTF. DNA of the CDR3: TGTGCCAGCAGTGGAGGCCCTCCCACCTTC.

V is TRBV5-1 and J is TRBJ2-3; D is perhaps TRBD1 (5 bases). The length of the CDR3 is 11 residues. V was clipped by 5 bases and J by 4 bases, with 5 bases between them. The germline CDR1 and CDR2 sequences are SGHRS and YFSETQ. CDR3: CASRGADTQYF. CDR3 nucleotides: TGCGCCAGCAGAGGGGCAGATACGCAGTATTTT. The whole variable domain, filled in from reference TRBV5-1 and TRBJ2-3, reads KAGVTQTPRYLIKTRGQQVTLSCSPISGHRSVSWYQQTPGQGLQFLFEYFSETQRNKGNFPGRFSGRQFSNSRSEMNVSTLELGDSALYLCASRGADTQYFGPGTRLTVL.

The V gene is TRBV29-1, the J gene TRBJ2-7, with D perhaps TRBD2 (6 bases). V was pared by 1 base and J by 1 base, with 8 bases between. Per the germline V gene, CDR1 is SQVTM and CDR2 is ANQGSEA. CDR3 length equals 13 residues. The CDR3 DNA follows: TGCAGCGTTGAAGGTAGCGGATCCTACGAGCAGTACTTC. Amino acid sequence: CSVEGSGSYEQYF.

This chain uses TRBV3-1 (or the pseudogene TRBV3-2) with TRBJ2-1; the D gene is possibly TRBD2 (5 bases). V lost 5 bases and J lost 7, with 9 bases in between. Germline V CDR1 and CDR2: LGHDT, YNNKEL (reference sequence). This CDR3 has 12 amino acids. In DNA, the CDR3 is TGTGCCAGCAGCTTGCAGCGGAATGAGCAGTTCTTC. This encodes CASSLQRNEQFF.

The V call is TRBV6-2 or TRBV6-3, the J call TRBJ1-2, with 7 bases identical to TRBD1. The CDR3 consists of 16 residues. The germline gives CDR1 MNHEY, CDR2 SVGEGT. With V trimmed by 6 bases and J by 2 bases, 12 bases remained unmatched. DNA for the CDR3: TGTGCCAGCAGCAAAGGGGCTATGACAGGGAACTATGGCTACACCTTC. It yields the protein CASSKGAMTGNYGYTF.

The CDR3 coding sequence is TGTGCCAGCAGCCCAGAGCGGGACAGGAATTCACCCCTCCACTTT. It specifies CASSPERDRNSPLHF. The chain couples TRBV7-9 to TRBJ1-6; 8 positions match TRBD1. This CDR3 spans 15 amino acids. The J segment lost 7 bases and the V segment lost 5 bases, leaving 7 bases of the junction unmatched. Germline V lookup: CDR1 SEHNR, CDR2 FQNEAQ (reference sequence).

The chain recombines TRBV19 with TRBJ2-7, with a weak D call TRBD1 (5 bases). The V and J ends lost 9 bases and 2 bases respectively, with 14 bases between them. This CDR3 region has 13 residues. Germline CDR1 LNHDA, CDR2 SQIVND (reference sequence). CDR3 region: CASSLKGAYEQYF. CDR3 coding DNA: TGTGCCAGCAGCCTGAAAGGGGCCTACGAGCAGTACTTC.